The 26 T cell receptor beta chains below come from one sample, sequenced in a study of T cell changes during pregnancy in multiple sclerosis. Profiling relied on immunoSEQ multiplex PCR, and the TCRdb table lists in-frame clones only, not all of them. The data contain more than 75,000 clones, roughly 93% of them singletons. The sequences come from peripheral blood, collected in the first trimester of pregnancy. The origin of the receptors is a female donor with multiple sclerosis, enrolled in a pregnancy study.

The chain recombines TRBV6-1 with TRBJ1-5; TRBD1 aligns across 7 bases. Per germline, CDR1 MNHNS and CDR2 SASEGT. The J segment lost 1 base and the V segment lost 2 bases, leaving 5 bases of the junction unmatched. The length of the CDR3 is 16 residues. The CDR3 spells CASSERGQLSNQPQHF. In DNA, the CDR3 is TGTGCCAGCAGTGAACGGGGACAGTTAAGCAATCAGCCCCAGCATTTT.

J is TRBJ2-6 and V is TRBV2; weak D call: TRBD1 (6 bases). The CDR3 has 14 residues. Looked up from germline, CDR1 is SNHLY and CDR2 is FYNNEI. V was clipped by 6 bases and J by 1 base, with 7 bases between them. The CDR3 DNA reads TGTGCCAGCAGCAGGGGTTCTGGGGCCAACGTCCTGACTTTC. This translates into CASSRGSGANVLTF.

The V call is TRBV7-2, the J call TRBJ2-3; 8 bases line up with TRBD1. Germline V gene data show CDR1 as SGHTA and CDR2 as FQGNSA. Trimming removed 1 base from V and 1 base from J; junction bases left unmatched: 4. CDR3 size: 16 residues. In DNA, the CDR3 is TGTGCCAGCAGCTTAGGGCAGGGGGCCCGCACAGATACGCAGTATTTT. This sequence encodes CASSLGQGARTDTQYF.

The chain recombines TRBV18 with TRBJ1-1; 10 bases are a match to TRBD1. The germline CDR1 and CDR2 sequences are KGHSH and LQKENI. This CDR3 contains 14 residues. The V gene end was trimmed by 3 bases and the J gene end by 4 bases; junction bases not matched to a gene: 2. In DNA, the CDR3 is TGTGCCAGCTCACCCGGGGACAGGGGCACTGAAGCTTTCTTT. Amino acids: CASSPGDRGTEAFF.

The chain links TRBV4-2 to TRBJ1-2, with 8 bases aligning to TRBD1. The CDR3 totals 17 residues. V gave up 0 bases and J gave up 4 bases; unmatched junction bases: 10. CDR1 and CDR2 from the germline V gene are LGHNA and YNFKEQ. The CDR3 reads CASSQDRSGGGGYGYTF. The CDR3 region has the DNA TGTGCCAGCAGCCAAGATAGATCAGGGGGCGGTGGCTATGGCTACACCTTC.

V usage is TRBV5-1 and J usage is TRBJ2-3; no reliable D call. The CDR3 extends over 16 amino acids. Germline V gene sequence: CDR1 SGHRS, CDR2 YFSETQ. V was trimmed by 0 bases and J by 6 bases, leaving 17 bases between them. Here the CDR3 DNA reads TGCGCCAGCAGCTTGGCCTCGAGGTCATCCCGGGATACGCAGTATTTT. It translates to CASSLASRSSRDTQYF.

The V call is TRBV28, the J call TRBJ1-4; 8 bases are a match to TRBD1. Germline V gives CDR1 MDHEN, CDR2 SYDVKM. V lost 1 base and J lost 4; bases outside the gene matches: 5. The CDR3 covers 16 residues. DNA for the CDR3: TGTGCCAGCAGTTTATACAGGGGGGCAATTAATGAAAAACTGTTTTTT. Amino acids: CASSLYRGAINEKLFF.

The chain uses TRBV21-1 and TRBJ2-7; no check of the table's D call, TRBD1, against the DNA was made. TRBV21-1 constitutes a pseudogene. The CDR3 covers 19 residues. CDR3 residues: CAPGRRLVGSPVRTVEQYF. The CDR3 DNA is TGTGCCCCGGGCCGGCGGCTTGTGGGGTCCCCTGTCAGGACAGTAGAGCAGTACTTC.

V usage is TRBV19 and J usage is TRBJ1-5, with TRBD1 as a possible D gene (6 bases). Germline CDR1 is LNHDA and CDR2 is SQIVND (reference sequence). This CDR3 has 17 amino acids. Trimming pared 0 bases from V and 1 base from J, leaving 13 bases between. CDR3 region: CASSIDGRGKSNQPQHF. CDR3 bases: TGTGCCAGTAGTATAGATGGCAGGGGAAAAAGCAATCAGCCCCAGCATTTT.

Here the CDR3 reads CASSSKGVNEQFF. CDR3 nucleotides: TGTGCCAGCAGCTCGAAGGGGGTAAATGAGCAGTTCTTC. This chain uses TRBV9 with TRBJ2-1, with D possibly TRBD1 on 6 matching bases. Trimming took off 4 bases at V and 7 bases at J, with 12 bases between the two ends. This CDR3 contains 13 residues. Per germline, CDR1 SGDLS and CDR2 YYNGEE.

This chain links TRBV10-3 with TRBJ2-1; 9 bases are shared with TRBD1. Trimming at V came to 8 bases and at J to 5 bases, leaving 10 bases not matched to a gene. Germline CDR1 is ENHRY and CDR2 is SYGVKD. This CDR3 spans 15 amino acids. CDR3 residues: CAILASGTGNNEQFF. The CDR3 bases are TGTGCCATCCTTGCCTCCGGGACAGGGAACAATGAGCAGTTCTTC.

The chain combines TRBV7-6 with TRBJ2-3; weak D call: TRBD1 (5 bases). CDR3 size: 15 residues. CDR1 and CDR2 from the germline V gene are SGHVS and FNYEAQ. Trimming pared 1 base from V and 4 bases from J, leaving 12 bases between. The CDR3 DNA reads as TGTGCCAGCAGCTTAGGAGGTGGGGCGGCAGATACGCAGTATTTT. Translated, it gives CASSLGGGAADTQYF.

The chain employs TRBV30 and TRBJ2-3, with D maybe TRBD2 (6 bases). Trimming left V 1 base short and J 0 bases short, with 8 bases between. Per germline, CDR1 GTSNPN and CDR2 SVGIG (reference sequence). The CDR3 length is 14 residues. CDR3 nucleotides: TGTGCCTGGAGTGGGGGAGGTAGCACAGATACGCAGTATTTT. Translation: CAWSGGGSTDTQYF.

J is TRBJ1-1 and V is TRBV5-5; a weak D match, TRBD1 (5 bases). This CDR3 spans 15 amino acids. Germline V gene sequence: CDR1 SGHKS, CDR2 YYEKEE (reference sequence). V was shortened by 0 bases and J by 4 bases, with 13 bases between the two germline ends. CDR3 residues: CASSLAGGALTEAFF. CDR3 in DNA: TGTGCCAGCAGCTTGGCGGGGGGAGCTCTCACTGAAGCTTTCTTT.

The J gene is TRBJ1-2, the V gene TRBV4-1, with no clear D. The germline CDR1 and CDR2 sequences are MGHRA and YSYEKL. This CDR3 comprises 16 residues. V was trimmed by 1 base and J by 5 bases, leaving 17 bases between them. As DNA, the CDR3 is TGCGCCAGCAGCCAAGTCCCGGCGGCTACACCGTATGGCTACACCTTC. It codes for CASSQVPAATPYGYTF.

This chain joins TRBV9 and TRBJ2-1; 11 bases fit TRBD1. Per the germline V gene, CDR1 is SGDLS and CDR2 is YYNGEE. The CDR3 is 14 residues long. Trimming removed 2 bases from V and 7 bases from J; junction bases left unmatched: 2. This CDR3 reads CASSVGDRGNEQFF. The DNA for the CDR3 is TGTGCCAGCAGCGTGGGGGACAGGGGGAATGAGCAGTTCTTC.

This chain uses TRBV5-1 with TRBJ2-1, with D tentatively TRBD2 (7 bases). This CDR3 has 16 residues. CDR1 and CDR2 (germline): SGHRS, YFSETQ. Trimming shortened V by 4 bases and J by 0 bases, and 14 bases separated the two germline ends. CDR3 protein: CASSPPGGGSYNEQFF. For the CDR3, the DNA is TGCGCCAGCAGCCCTCCGGGGGGCGGCTCCTACAATGAGCAGTTCTTC. The full variable domain, rest sourced from reference TRBV5-1 and TRBJ2-1, is KAGVTQTPRYLIKTRGQQVTLSCSPISGHRSVSWYQQTPGQGLQFLFEYFSETQRNKGNFPGRFSGRQFSNSRSEMNVSTLELGDSALYLCASSPPGGGSYNEQFFGPGTRLTVL.

A single count supports this clone. The chain carries TRBV18 and TRBJ1-2; the match to TRBD1 covers 9 bases. V dropped 2 bases and J dropped 6; count of bases not matched to a gene: 7. CDR1 KGHSH and CDR2 LQKENI come from the germline V gene. There are 15 residues in the CDR3. The CDR3 sequence is CASSPRDRVRDGYTF. In DNA, the CDR3 is TGTGCCAGCTCACCAAGGGACAGGGTCCGTGATGGCTACACCTTC.

This clone was detected only a few times. The chain recombines TRBV11-2 with TRBJ2-1; TRBD2 aligns across 7 bases. The CDR3 loop spans 10 amino acids. From germline, CDR1 is SGHAT and CDR2 FQNNGV. In DNA form, the CDR3 reads TGTGGAGTGGGAGGGAATGAGCAGTTCTTC. It codes for CGVGGNEQFF.

The chain recombines TRBV6-1 with TRBJ1-2; 11 positions match TRBD1. Germline loops: CDR1 MNHNS, CDR2 SASEGT. V was clipped by 0 bases and J by 6 bases; unmatched bases: 6. This CDR3 has 16 residues. CDR3 region: CASSEAVGQGVDGYTF. The CDR3 DNA sequence: TGTGCCAGCAGTGAAGCGGTGGGACAGGGGGTGGATGGCTACACCTTC.

The rearrangement joins TRBV5-1 to TRBJ2-2; D may be TRBD1 (6 bases). In germline, CDR1 is SGHRS, CDR2 YFSETQ. Trimming took off 4 bases at V and 0 bases at J, with 13 bases between the two ends. The CDR3 runs 16 residues. CDR3 loop: CASSKRQAANTGELFF. Written as DNA, the CDR3 is TGCGCCAGCAGCAAAAGACAGGCCGCGAACACCGGGGAGCTGTTTTTT.

This chain connects TRBV2 to TRBJ2-1; 11 bases are a match to TRBD2. Trimming took 7 bases from V and 10 from J; bases not matched to a gene: 9. CDR3 length: 14 amino acids. Germline assignment: CDR1 SNHLY and CDR2 FYNNEI. In nucleotides, the CDR3 is TGTGCCAGCACACGACTAGCGGGGACGGGGGAGCAGTTCTTC. Translating gives CASTRLAGTGEQFF.

The chain employs TRBV7-9 and TRBJ1-1, with D possibly being TRBD1 (6 bases). This CDR3 contains 16 residues. CDR1 is SEHNR, CDR2 FQNEAQ, per germline (reference sequence). The ends were cut back, 2 bases at V and 1 base at J, with 14 bases in the middle. The CDR3 reads CASSLRQVGPNTEAFF. The CDR3 DNA reads as TGTGCCAGCAGCTTAAGACAGGTGGGGCCGAACACTGAAGCTTTCTTT.

This clone has a handful of counts. The gene calls are TRBV6-4 and TRBJ2-2, with D tentatively TRBD1 (6 bases). Germline CDR1 is MRHNA and CDR2 is SNTAGT. The V gene lost 5 bases and the J gene lost 3 bases, with 13 bases spanning the gap. There are 15 residues in the CDR3. DNA for the CDR3: TGTGCCAGCAGTCGACAGGAAGGCGACACCGGGGAGCTGTTTTTT. Residues: CASSRQEGDTGELFF.

The V call is TRBV5-1, the J call TRBJ2-1; weak D call: TRBD2 (5 bases). Germline V lookup: CDR1 SGHRS, CDR2 YFSETQ. This CDR3 has 16 amino acids. Trimming removed 5 bases from V and 0 bases from J, with 15 bases in between. The CDR3: CASRRKAETSYNEQFF. In DNA, the CDR3 is TGCGCCAGCAGAAGGAAAGCGGAGACCTCCTACAATGAGCAGTTCTTC.

The V gene is TRBV4-1, the J gene TRBJ1-1; no clear D gene. The CDR3 extends over 13 amino acids. V was clipped by 6 bases and J by 1 base, with 9 bases between them. The V gene's germline CDR1 is MGHRA and CDR2 YSYEKL. The CDR3 sequence: CASSYRGNTEAFF. The CDR3 coding sequence is TGCGCCAGCAGTTACCGGGGGAACACTGAAGCTTTCTTT.